This T cell receptor beta chain was recovered during a study of molecular identifiers for immune sequencing clone quantification. General observations from the study: Clones of above 20 RNA copies carried over 99% of effector molecules; in naive cells they carried under 1%.

This clonotype was observed at least ten times. The antigen is undetermined. V was pared by 3 bases and J by 5 bases, with 8 bases of the junction left unmatched. This CDR3 is 16 amino acids long. The germline CDR1 and CDR2 sequences are LGHDT and YNNKEL (reference sequence). Previously described methods and listed TCR primers were employed for the bulk TCR libraries. TCRdb reprocessed the PCR reads with MiXCR, giving one entry per CDR3 protein. The data contain about 640,000 distinct CDR3 sequences, 15% to 20% of them singletons. The sequenced sample consisted of naive CD8+ T cells from blood, with Jurkat cell RNA spiked in. The subset: FACS-sorted CD8+CD4-CCR7+CD45RA+ naive T cells. The V and J genes are TRBV3-1 and TRBJ2-7; 12 bases line up with TRBD2. The clonotype was recovered from a human donor in good health. Some libraries in this study had Jurkat cell RNA spiked in. CDR3: CASSHPTSGSPDEQYF. For the CDR3, the DNA is TGTGCCAGCAGCCACCCGACTAGCGGGAGCCCCGACGAGCAGTACTTC.